This T cell receptor (beta chain) stems from a study of response to subunit inactivated influenza vaccine. General study findings and limits: New T cells are recruited in small numbers by each seasonal influenza vaccination, according to the authors' suggestion.

TCRdb called the RT-PCR reads again in MiXCR, with one record for every CDR3 protein. Among some 500,000 distinct CDR3 sequences listed, 16% were seen once. V lost 2 bases to trimming and J lost 6 bases, with 16 bases between them. The CDR3 covers 15 residues. Germline-derived CDR1 and CDR2 are DFQATT and SNEGSKA (reference sequence). Details on this clonotype: As yet, its antigen is unknown.

This chain links TRBV20-1 with TRBJ1-4, with D perhaps TRBD1 (5 bases). Sequenced material: CD4+ T cells sorted from PBMCs, taken around 25 months after vaccination. The sequence was collected from a man between 50 and 69 years old who received an inactivated influenza vaccine. The CDR3 DNA reads as TGCAGTGCTAGACCCTGGGGGACCACGGATGAAAAACTGTTTTTT. Its translation is CSARPWGTTDEKLFF.